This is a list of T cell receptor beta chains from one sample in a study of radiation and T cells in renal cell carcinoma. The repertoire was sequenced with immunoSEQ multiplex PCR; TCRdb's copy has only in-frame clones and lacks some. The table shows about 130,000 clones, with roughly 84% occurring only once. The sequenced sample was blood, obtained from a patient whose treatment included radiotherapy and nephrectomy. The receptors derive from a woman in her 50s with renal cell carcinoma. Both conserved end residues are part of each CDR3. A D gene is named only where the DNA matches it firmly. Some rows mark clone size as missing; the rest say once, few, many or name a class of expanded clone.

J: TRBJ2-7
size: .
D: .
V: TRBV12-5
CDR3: CASGLYDSYEQYF
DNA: TGTGCTAGTGGTTTGTACGATTCCTACGAGCAGTACTTC

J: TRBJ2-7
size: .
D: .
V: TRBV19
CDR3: CASSTGPGEQYF
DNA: TGTGCCAGTAGTACAGGGCCGGGGGAGCAGTACTTC

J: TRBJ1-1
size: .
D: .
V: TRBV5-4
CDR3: CASSLAGRATEAFF
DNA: TGTGCCAGCAGCTTGGCCGGACGGGCCACTGAAGCTTTCTTT

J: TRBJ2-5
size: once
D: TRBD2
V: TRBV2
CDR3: CASSLSGGPQETQYF
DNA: TGTGCCAGCAGTCTTAGCGGGGGCCCGCAAGAGACCCAGTACTTC

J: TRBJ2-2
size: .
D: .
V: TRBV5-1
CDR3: CASSLGLDTGELFF
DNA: TGCGCCAGCAGCTTGGGCTTAGACACCGGGGAGCTGTTTTTT

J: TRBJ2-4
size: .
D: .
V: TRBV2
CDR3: CASSVGNIQYF
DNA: TGTGCCAGCAGTGTGGGGAACATTCAGTACTTC

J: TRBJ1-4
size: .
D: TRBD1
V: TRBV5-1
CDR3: CASRPGQGGEKLFF
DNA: TGCGCCAGCAGACCAGGACAGGGAGGAGAAAAACTGTTTTTT

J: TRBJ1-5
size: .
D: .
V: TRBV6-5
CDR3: CATVGYSNQPQHF
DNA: TGTGCCACGGTTGGATATAGCAATCAGCCCCAGCATTTT

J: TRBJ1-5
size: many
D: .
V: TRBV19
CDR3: CASSIRGLGQPQHF
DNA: TGTGCCAGTAGTATAAGGGGCTTGGGCCAGCCCCAGCATTTT

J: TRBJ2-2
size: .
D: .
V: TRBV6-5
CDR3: CASRRTENTGELFF
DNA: TGTGCCAGCAGGCGGACAGAGAACACCGGGGAGCTGTTTTTT

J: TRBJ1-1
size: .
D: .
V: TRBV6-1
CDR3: CASSSGGHTEAFF
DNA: TGTGCCAGCAGCAGTGGTGGGCACACTGAAGCTTTCTTT

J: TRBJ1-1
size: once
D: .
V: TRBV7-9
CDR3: CASSPPVGGNTEAFF
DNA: TGTGCCAGCAGCCCCCCAGTTGGGGGAAACACTGAAGCTTTCTTT

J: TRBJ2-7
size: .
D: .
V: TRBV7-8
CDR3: CASSLGRFSYEQYF
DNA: TGTGCCAGCAGCTTAGGCAGGTTTTCCTACGAGCAGTACTTC

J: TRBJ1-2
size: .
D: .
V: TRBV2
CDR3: CASSERQRGYTF
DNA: TGTGCCAGCAGTGAAAGGCAGAGAGGCTACACCTTC

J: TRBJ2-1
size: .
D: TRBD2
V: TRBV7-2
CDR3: CASSLESGGAYNEQFF
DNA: TGTGCCAGCAGCTTAGAGAGCGGGGGGGCTTACAATGAGCAGTTCTTC

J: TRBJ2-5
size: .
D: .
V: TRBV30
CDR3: CAWSVGGGEETQYF
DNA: TGTGCCTGGAGTGTAGGGGGTGGGGAGGAGACCCAGTACTTC

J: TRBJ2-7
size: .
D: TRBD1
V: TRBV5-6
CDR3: CASSFGTADYEQYF
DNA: TGTGCCAGCAGCTTTGGGACAGCGGACTACGAGCAGTACTTC

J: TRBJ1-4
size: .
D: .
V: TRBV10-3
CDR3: CAISDRAHEKLFF
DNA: TGTGCCATCAGTGACAGGGCTCATGAAAAACTGTTTTTT

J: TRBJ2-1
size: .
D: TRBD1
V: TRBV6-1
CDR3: CASSEAGTGGYNEQFF
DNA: TGTGCCAGCAGTGAGGCCGGGACAGGGGGGTACAATGAGCAGTTCTTC

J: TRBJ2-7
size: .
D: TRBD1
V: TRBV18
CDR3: CASSPGTGFYEQYF
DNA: TGTGCCAGCTCTCCCGGGACAGGGTTCTACGAGCAGTACTTC

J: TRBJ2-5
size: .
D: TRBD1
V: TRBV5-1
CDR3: CASSEPQGPETQYF
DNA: TGCGCCAGCAGCGAGCCACAGGGGCCAGAGACCCAGTACTTC

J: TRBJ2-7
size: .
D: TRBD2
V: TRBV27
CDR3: CASSPPRIAGNSYEQYF
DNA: TGTGCCAGCAGTCCCCCCCGGATAGCGGGGAACTCCTACGAGCAGTACTTC

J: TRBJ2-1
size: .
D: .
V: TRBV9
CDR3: CASSVVGGLHNEQFF
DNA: TGTGCCAGCAGCGTAGTAGGGGGACTGCACAATGAGCAGTTCTTC

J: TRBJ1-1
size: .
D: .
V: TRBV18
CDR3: CASSPTVNTEAFF
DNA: TGTGCCAGCTCACCGACGGTGAACACTGAAGCTTTCTTT

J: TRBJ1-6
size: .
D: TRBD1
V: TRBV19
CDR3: CASSNRDSYNSPLHF
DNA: TGTGCCAGTAGTAACCGGGACAGCTATAATTCACCCCTCCACTTT

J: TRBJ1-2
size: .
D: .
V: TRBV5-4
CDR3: CASSLDSKAYGYTF
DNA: TGTGCCAGCAGCTTAGACAGTAAAGCCTATGGCTACACCTTC

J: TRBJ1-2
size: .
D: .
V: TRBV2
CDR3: CASSESSYGYTF
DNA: TGTGCCAGCAGTGAAAGCTCCTATGGCTACACCTTC

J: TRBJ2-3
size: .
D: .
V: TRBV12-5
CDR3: CASGTRTQGDTQYF
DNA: TGTGCTAGTGGTACACGTACCCAGGGAGATACGCAGTATTTT

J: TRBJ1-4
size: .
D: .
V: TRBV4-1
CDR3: CASSQDLGDYEKLFF
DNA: TGCGCCAGCAGCCAAGATTTAGGGGACTATGAAAAACTGTTTTTT

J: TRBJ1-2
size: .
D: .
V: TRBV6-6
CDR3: CASRPLPGADYGYTF
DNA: TGTGCCAGCAGACCCCTTCCGGGCGCGGACTATGGCTACACCTTC

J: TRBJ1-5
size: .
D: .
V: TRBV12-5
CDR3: CASGLADVTTWGGNQPQHF
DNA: TGTGCTAGTGGTTTGGCCGATGTCACTACTTGGGGAGGCAATCAGCCCCAGCATTTT

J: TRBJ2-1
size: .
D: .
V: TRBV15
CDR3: CATSRDQGYRKQFF
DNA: TGTGCCACCAGCAGAGATCAGGGTTACAGGAAGCAGTTCTTC

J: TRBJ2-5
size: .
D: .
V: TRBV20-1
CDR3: CSARDPQTQYF
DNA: TGCAGTGCTAGAGATCCTCAGACCCAGTACTTC

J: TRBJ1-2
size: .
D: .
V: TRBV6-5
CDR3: CASTDEGVKGYTF
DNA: TGTGCCAGCACCGACGAGGGGGTAAAGGGCTACACCTTC

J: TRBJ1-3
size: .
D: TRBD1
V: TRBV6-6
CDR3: CASSYSKGTGGNTIYF
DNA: TGTGCCAGCAGTTACTCTAAAGGGACAGGGGGAAACACCATATATTTT

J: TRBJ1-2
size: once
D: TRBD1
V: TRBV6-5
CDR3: CASSYSGDSSNYGYTF
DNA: TGTGCCAGCAGTTACTCAGGGGACAGTTCGAACTATGGCTACACCTTC

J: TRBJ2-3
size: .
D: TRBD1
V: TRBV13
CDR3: CASSSTGTGATDTQYF
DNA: TGTGCCAGCAGCTCAACCGGGACAGGGGCAACAGATACGCAGTATTTT

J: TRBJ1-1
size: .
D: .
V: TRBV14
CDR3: CASGHGLNTEAFF
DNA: TGTGCCAGCGGCCACGGGTTGAACACTGAAGCTTTCTTT

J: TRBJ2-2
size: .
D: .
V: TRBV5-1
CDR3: CASSGVAVATGELFF
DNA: TGCGCCAGCAGTGGCGTAGCGGTGGCCACCGGGGAGCTGTTTTTT

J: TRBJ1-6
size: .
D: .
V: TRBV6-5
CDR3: CASRRAVDSPLHF
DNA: TGTGCCAGCAGACGGGCGGTTGATTCACCCCTCCACTTT